Listed below are T cell receptor beta chains from one sample, sequenced in a study of CD8+CD57+ T cells in acquired aplastic anemia. Each CDR3 protein gets one entry after TCRdb re-called the reads with MiXCR. This table holds around 180,000 distinct CDR3 sequences, 48% found once. Sequenced input: sorted CD4+, CD8+, or CD8+CD57+ T cells (not recorded which) from PBMCs. All receptors come from a human donor with aplastic anemia. Each CDR3 is given with its conserved first and last residue. Each record gives: D gene, J gene, clone size, V gene, CDR3 protein, CDR3 DNA. A D gene is named only where the DNA matches it firmly. Clone size is stated in some rows and not others, as once, few, many or a class when expanded.

NA TRBJ2-7 NA TRBV7-9 CASSLARDIPYEQYF TGTGCCAGCAGCTTAGCGCGGGACATACCCTACGAGCAGTACTTC
NA TRBJ2-7 NA TRBV15 CATSTKSEQYF TGTGCCACCAGCACGAAGTCCGAGCAGTACTTC
NA TRBJ2-6 NA TRBV24-1 CATSDDRITGSGANVLTF TGTGCCACCAGTGACGACCGAATAACAGGATCCGGGGCCAACGTCCTGACTTTC
NA TRBJ1-1 NA TRBV11-1 CASSLALRVRDTEAFF TGTGCCAGCAGCTTAGCGCTTAGGGTAAGGGACACTGAAGCTTTCTTT
TRBD2 TRBJ2-7 once TRBV27 CASSSLSGNDEQYF TGTGCCAGCAGTTCTCTTAGCGGGAACGACGAGCAGTACTTC
NA TRBJ2-7 many TRBV5-1 CASSLEPATYEQYF TGCGCCAGCAGCTTGGAACCGGCTACCTACGAGCAGTACTTC
NA TRBJ2-3 few TRBV15 CATSSRRLVTSTDTQYF TGTGCCACCAGCAGCCGACGACTAGTAACTAGCACAGATACGCAGTATTTT
NA TRBJ1-3 many TRBV12-5 CASGPRTAGSTIYF TGTGCTAGTGGTCCGAGGACCGCCGGATCCACCATATATTTT
NA TRBJ2-7 NA TRBV9 CASSVDNSAYEQYF TGTGCCAGCAGCGTAGACAACAGTGCCTACGAGCAGTACTTC
NA TRBJ2-1 NA TRBV13 CASSLGDSYYNEQFF TGTGCCAGCAGCTTGGGAGACAGCTACTACAATGAGCAGTTCTTC
NA TRBJ2-1 few TRBV24-1 CATSAGRGAAYNEQFF TGTGCCACCAGTGCCGGCCGGGGGGCGGCGTACAATGAGCAGTTCTTC
NA TRBJ2-7 few TRBV2 CASSEGGAGSPSYEQYF TGTGCCAGCAGTGAAGGTGGTGCAGGGTCCCCCTCCTACGAGCAGTACTTC
TRBD2 TRBJ2-5 NA TRBV19 CASSIGLATETQYF TGTGCCAGTAGTATTGGACTAGCGACAGAGACCCAGTACTTC
NA TRBJ1-2 NA TRBV10-3 CAISEPGRRGYTF TGTGCCATCAGTGAGCCTGGGAGGCGTGGCTACACCTTC
TRBD2 TRBJ2-3 many TRBV20-1 CSAADAGGTDTQYF TGCAGTGCTGCCGACGCGGGGGGCACAGATACGCAGTATTTT
NA TRBJ2-5 NA TRBV19 CASSSSSRETQYF TGTGCCAGTAGTTCCTCGTCCCGAGAGACCCAGTACTTC
NA TRBJ2-7 NA TRBV20-1 CGATAQGPYEQYF TGCGGCGCCACTGCTCAAGGCCCCTACGAGCAGTACTTC
NA TRBJ2-3 many TRBV15 CATSRDQGKDTQYF TGTGCCACCAGCAGAGATCAAGGGAAGGATACGCAGTATTTT
TRBD2 TRBJ2-1 NA TRBV20-1 CSAPLAGASSYNEQFF TGCAGTGCACCACTAGCGGGGGCGAGCTCCTACAATGAGCAGTTCTTC
NA TRBJ1-5 NA TRBV2 CASSDWGNQPQHF TGTGCCAGCAGTGATTGGGGGAATCAGCCCCAGCATTTT
NA TRBJ2-1 many TRBV5-1 CASSFDQGYNEQFF TGCGCCAGCAGCTTTGACCAGGGGTACAATGAGCAGTTCTTC
TRBD1 TRBJ1-6 NA TRBV25-1 CASRDRGNSPLHF TGTGCCAGCAGGGACAGGGGTAATTCACCCCTCCACTTT
NA TRBJ2-7 many TRBV12-3/TRBV12-4 CASSTTPRFEQYF TGTGCCAGCAGTACTACTCCCCGTTTCGAGCAGTACTTC
NA TRBJ2-1 many TRBV24-1 CATSDSGQGGYNEQFF TGTGCCACCAGTGATTCCGGACAGGGAGGGTACAATGAGCAGTTCTTC
NA TRBJ2-7 many TRBV5-1 CASSLVGGSSYEQYF TGCGCCAGCAGCTTGGTAGGGGGAAGCTCCTACGAGCAGTACTTC
TRBD2 TRBJ2-7 many TRBV6-1 CASSGRERGGYEQYF TGTGCCAGCAGTGGAAGGGAGCGGGGGGGCTACGAGCAGTACTTC
NA TRBJ2-2 NA TRBV9 CASTWGQGRDTGELFF TGTGCCAGCACCTGGGGGCAGGGGAGGGACACCGGGGAGCTGTTTTTT
NA TRBJ1-5 few TRBV20-1 CSARILGDGNQPQHF TGCAGTGCTAGAATCTTGGGGGATGGTAATCAGCCCCAGCATTTT
NA TRBJ1-1 few TRBV7-9 CASSFGVMTEAFF TGTGCCAGCAGCTTCGGGGTAATGACTGAAGCTTTCTTT
TRBD2 TRBJ2-1 many TRBV24-1 CATSDPGLAGGNEQFF TGTGCCACCAGTGATCCAGGACTAGCGGGGGGAAATGAGCAGTTCTTC
TRBD2 TRBJ2-3 few TRBV12-3/TRBV12-4 CASSELAGSDTQYF TGTGCCAGCAGTGAACTAGCGGGGTCAGATACGCAGTATTTT
TRBD2 TRBJ2-5 many TRBV19 CASSIGTALAGRETQYF TGTGCCAGTAGTATAGGGACAGCCTTAGCGGGGAGAGAGACCCAGTACTTC
NA TRBJ1-1 NA TRBV5-1 CASSLDGGRGTEAFF TGCGCCAGCAGCTTGGATGGAGGGAGAGGCACTGAAGCTTTCTTT
NA TRBJ1-1 NA TRBV20-1 CSARAETEAFF TGCAGTGCTAGAGCGGAAACTGAAGCTTTCTTT
NA TRBJ2-6 NA TRBV10-3 CASQGGWGTEAF TGTGCCAGCCAAGGGGGTTGGGGCACTGAAGCTTTC
NA TRBJ1-4 many TRBV12-3/TRBV12-4 CASSRDQATRLFF TGTGCCAGCAGCCGTGACCAGGCAACCCGACTGTTTTTT
NA TRBJ1-1 many TRBV5-4 CASSLGHVGSEAFF TGTGCCAGCAGCTTGGGGCATGTGGGCTCTGAAGCTTTCTTT
NA TRBJ1-1 NA TRBV24-1 CATSDPNTNTEAFF TGTGCCACCAGTGACCCGAATACGAACACTGAAGCTTTCTTT
NA TRBJ1-1 NA TRBV25-1 CASSESGGRPLNTEAFF TGTGCCAGCAGTGAATCCGGGGGCAGGCCGCTGAACACTGAAGCTTTCTTT
NA TRBJ2-7 few TRBV28 CASKGQNFYEQYF TGTGCCAGCAAGGGACAAAACTTCTACGAGCAGTACTTC
TRBD1 TRBJ2-1 NA TRBV24-1 CATRQGGDEQFF TGTGCCACCCGACAGGGGGGCGATGAGCAGTTCTTC
NA TRBJ2-5 many TRBV5-1 CASRVGFAETQYF TGCGCCAGCAGGGTAGGTTTCGCAGAGACCCAGTACTTC